The clone carrying this T cell receptor beta chain came up many times. Its matching antigen is unknown. The sample belongs to a study of Graves' ophthalmopathy and Graves' hyperthyroidism. Whole-study results and caveats: Most expanded clonotypes in thyroid above 0.001 frequency also showed up in blood.

CDR3 size: 12 residues. The V gene lost 0 bases and the J gene lost 6 bases, with 9 bases spanning the gap. Germline V CDR1 and CDR2: DFQATT, SNEGSKA (reference sequence). Amplified TCR beta CDR3 regions were obtained using RNA transcripts as template. The library came from an HTBI-primed first-round RT-PCR and a second-round multiplex PCR. TCRdb fed the multiplex PCR reads into MiXCR, producing one record per CDR3 protein. This table holds some 410,000 distinct CDR3 sequences, more than 20% found once. Hyperthyroidism was classified as stable if no ophthalmopathy occurred within 18 months of follow-up.

The chain recombines TRBV20-1 with TRBJ2-7; possible D gene TRBD1, 6 bases. This TCR derives from a woman under 30 with stable Graves' hyperthyroidism. Sequenced input: peripheral blood. The CDR3: CSAREQGGEQYF. The CDR3 DNA reads TGCAGTGCTAGAGAACAGGGCGGCGAGCAGTACTTC.